One and the same sample provided the 28 T cell receptor beta chains below, sequenced in a study of CD8 T cells in ankylosing spondylitis. The study, taken as a whole, reports: Within ankylosing spondylitis blood, a TCR beta motif made up of several highly homologous variants appeared to be characteristic.

Their antigen targets remain unknown. A single record per CDR3 protein comes from TCRdb applying MiXCR to the 5' RACE reads. The top ten hold 0.75% to 0.9% of the sample, which has under 550,000 distinct CDR3 sequences, around 26% seen once. Input material: blood, either unsorted or a sorted T cell fraction (not recorded which). The origin of the receptors is a male donor with ankylosing spondylitis.

This clonotype appeared a few times. This rearrangement joins TRBV12-3 or TRBV12-4 to TRBJ2-5; D is undetermined. V was shortened by 0 bases and J by 4 bases, with 12 bases between the two germline ends. The CDR3 runs 15 residues. In nucleotides, the CDR3 is TGTGCCAGCAGTTTAGCGCTAAGTGGCAGAGAGACCCAGTACTTC. Amino acid sequence: CASSLALSGRETQYF.

This clonotype was observed a few times. The V gene is TRBV28, the J gene TRBJ2-5; D gene unclear. V lost 5 bases and J lost 5, with 15 bases in between. CDR3 length: 14 amino acids. Germline assignment: CDR1 MDHEN and CDR2 SYDVKM. The CDR3 reads CASSPWASRETQYF. CDR3 DNA sequence: TGTGCCAGCAGTCCATGGGCCTCTCGGGAGACCCAGTACTTC.

This CDR3 is CASSQAGGSGDTQYF. CDR3 in DNA: TGTGCCAGCAGCCAAGCAGGCGGCTCCGGGGATACGCAGTATTTT. V gene TRBV4-2 combines with J gene TRBJ2-3, with D unclear. The CDR3 consists of 15 residues. Germline V lookup: CDR1 LGHNA, CDR2 YNFKEQ. V lost 1 base and J lost 6, with 14 bases in between.

The chain has TRBV20-1 and TRBJ1-5; 8 positions agree with TRBD1. The CDR3 spans 14 residues. Germline V lookup: CDR1 DFQATT, CDR2 SNEGSKA (reference sequence). Germline trimming cut 4 bases from V and 2 bases from J; bases unmatched to any gene: 4. In DNA, the CDR3 is TGCAGTGCTATGACAGGGGAGGGCAATCAGCCCCAGCATTTT. It specifies CSAMTGEGNQPQHF.

The genes are TRBV5-6 and TRBJ2-5, with D possibly being TRBD1 (6 bases). The CDR3 is 17 residues long. CDR1 and CDR2 from the germline V gene are SGHDT and YYEEEE. Between the trimmed V and J ends, which lost 0 bases and 2 bases, there was a span of 17 bases. The CDR3 is CASSLGQVVGLQETQYF. In nucleotides, the CDR3 is TGTGCCAGCAGCTTGGGACAGGTAGTCGGGCTGCAAGAGACCCAGTACTTC.

The rearrangement joins TRBV6-1 to TRBJ1-1; D remains unclear. This CDR3 is built from 14 residues. The V end lost 7 bases, the J end lost 2 bases, and 14 bases lay between the germline ends. Germline V gene data show CDR1 as MNHNS and CDR2 as SASEGT. The CDR3 spells CASNAQPKNTEAFF. The CDR3, as DNA: TGTGCCAGCAACGCACAACCTAAAAACACTGAAGCTTTCTTT.

The chain has TRBV12-3 or TRBV12-4 and TRBJ1-1; D might be TRBD1 (5 bases). V lost 5 bases, J lost 11 bases, and 15 bases lay in between. The CDR3 consists of 12 residues. For the CDR3, the DNA is TGTGCCAGCAGTCTGGGACTCCGCAAGGCTTTCTTT. This codes for CASSLGLRKAFF.

The chain links TRBV18 to TRBJ2-1, with TRBD1 identical over 7 bases. The CDR3 loop spans 16 amino acids. CDR1 and CDR2 from the germline V gene are KGHSH and LQKENI. Trimming removed 0 bases from V and 5 bases from J; junction bases left unmatched: 7. As DNA, the CDR3 is TGTGCCAGCTCACCACCGCTGGACAGGTGGAACAATGAGCAGTTCTTC. This gives the protein CASSPPLDRWNNEQFF.

V gene TRBV4-1 combines with J gene TRBJ2-7; D gene uncertain. This CDR3 is built from 16 residues. CDR1 and CDR2 from the germline V gene are MGHRA and YSYEKL. V lost 1 base, J lost 0 bases, and 13 bases lay in between. The CDR3 sequence: CASSQAASSSSYEQYF. As DNA, the CDR3 is TGCGCCAGCAGCCAAGCGGCCAGCTCAAGCTCCTACGAGCAGTACTTC.

The V call is TRBV5-1, the J call TRBJ2-1, with 8 bases that match TRBD2. The junction had 14 bases not matched to a gene; V was cut back by 3 bases and J by 9 bases. Germline-derived CDR1 and CDR2 are SGHRS and YFSETQ. This CDR3 contains 16 residues. CDR3 loop: CASSSQAGVLEGEQFF. In DNA, the CDR3 is TGCGCCAGCAGCTCACAAGCGGGAGTATTGGAGGGTGAGCAGTTCTTC.

This clonotype showed up just a few times. V is TRBV25-1 and J is TRBJ2-5, with 13 bases aligning to TRBD2. The CDR3 is 18 amino acids. CDR1 MGHDK and CDR2 SYGVNS come from the germline V gene. Losses at the gene ends were 4 bases for V and 3 bases for J; bases not matched to a gene: 11. The CDR3 protein is CASSVRGGLAGVEETQYF. CDR3 nucleotide sequence: TGTGCCAGCAGTGTCCGCGGTGGACTAGCGGGAGTGGAAGAGACCCAGTACTTC.

The chain links TRBV27 to TRBJ1-5; 7 bases line up with TRBD1. CDR3 length equals 17 residues. In germline, CDR1 is MNHEY, CDR2 SMNVEV (reference sequence). V lost 5 bases to trimming and J lost 0 bases; unmatched junction nucleotides: 10. The CDR3 spells CASSTTRDSDSNQPQHF. DNA of the CDR3: TGTGCCAGCAGTACAACCCGGGACAGCGATAGCAATCAGCCCCAGCATTTT.

The rearrangement links TRBV12-3 or TRBV12-4 to TRBJ2-2; TRBD1 agrees at 7 bases. V was clipped by 9 bases and J by 5 bases; unmatched bases: 3. This CDR3 is built from 12 residues. The CDR3: CASSTGTGELFF. The CDR3 DNA reads TGTGCCAGTTCGACAGGGACCGGGGAGCTGTTTTTT.

V usage is TRBV12-3 or TRBV12-4 and J usage is TRBJ1-6; 9 bases align to TRBD1. The CDR3 totals 13 residues. The V and J ends lost 9 bases and 6 bases, in that order; junction bases with no gene match: 3. The CDR3 nucleotides are TGTGCCAGTGGGACAGGGCCTAATTCACCCCTCCACTTT. It encodes CASGTGPNSPLHF.

J is TRBJ1-5 and V is TRBV6-1; TRBD1 agrees at 8 bases. CDR1 and CDR2 (germline): MNHNS, SASEGT. This CDR3 comprises 15 residues. Trimming removed 4 bases from V and 4 bases from J; junction bases left unmatched: 6. In nucleotides, the CDR3 is TGTGCCAGCAGTGCCCGGACAGGGCCAAATCAGCCCCAGCATTTT. The encoded protein is CASSARTGPNQPQHF.

The chain is built from TRBV7-2 and TRBJ2-3; D possibly corresponds to TRBD1 (6 bases). The CDR3 is 15 residues long. Germline V lookup: CDR1 SGHTA, CDR2 FQGNSA. V lost 7 bases and J 2 bases, leaving 16 bases between the germline ends. The CDR3 DNA reads TGTGCCAGCACCTCGACTGGGGGCATCACAGATACGCAGTATTTT. As protein: CASTSTGGITDTQYF.

The genes are TRBV7-8 and TRBJ2-7; 11 bases fit TRBD2. Germline CDR1 and CDR2: SGHVS and FQNEAQ. Trimming cost V 1 base and J 2 bases; bases outside gene matches: 4. This CDR3 is 16 amino acids long. This CDR3 reads CASSLVASGGTYEQYF. In DNA, the CDR3 is TGTGCCAGCAGCTTAGTGGCTAGCGGGGGGACCTACGAGCAGTACTTC.

This clonotype was seen a few times. The rearrangement joins TRBV20-1 to TRBJ1-1; D gene unclear. The germline CDR1 and CDR2 sequences are DFQATT and SNEGSKA (reference sequence). This CDR3 is built from 13 residues. The V gene lost 3 bases and the J gene lost 3 bases, with 11 bases spanning the gap. CDR3 sequence reads: CSASSRRDTEAFF. The CDR3 DNA reads as TGCAGTGCTAGTAGTCGGCGGGACACTGAAGCTTTCTTT.

This clonotype was seen a handful of times. This chain uses TRBV30 with TRBJ1-2, with D perhaps matching TRBD1 (6 bases). With 0 bases removed from V and 4 bases from J, the gap between germline ends came to 6 bases. Germline CDR1 GTSNPN, CDR2 SVGIG (reference sequence). The CDR3 extends over 12 amino acids. The CDR3 DNA reads as TGTGCCTGGAGTGTACAGGGCTATGGCTACACCTTC. Protein: CAWSVQGYGYTF.

This clonotype was found many times. Here the CDR3 DNA reads TGTGCCAGCAGGACGGGCGTGAACACCGGGGAGCTGTTTTTT. Protein sequence: CASRTGVNTGELFF. The V and J genes are TRBV12-3 or TRBV12-4 and TRBJ2-2; no firm D call. The CDR3 spans 14 residues. Trimming took 6 bases from V and 1 from J, leaving 9 bases between them.

This clonotype has only a few counts. V and J are TRBV29-1 and TRBJ2-1, with 9 bases identical to TRBD2. Germline lookup yields CDR1 SQVTM and CDR2 ANQGSEA. The V segment lost 2 bases and the J segment 4 bases; nucleotides outside the gene matches: 3. The CDR3 length is 14 residues. CDR3 coding DNA: TGCAGCGTTGAAAGACTAGCGGTATACAATGAGCAGTTCTTC. The encoded protein is CSVERLAVYNEQFF.

The gene calls are TRBV6-1 and TRBJ1-1; 8 bases map to TRBD1. Germline-derived CDR1 and CDR2 are MNHNS and SASEGT. The CDR3 is 13 residues long. J gave up 13 bases and V 6 bases, and 13 bases lay outside the gene matches. The CDR3 spells CASRTTGAGESFF. Written as DNA, the CDR3 is TGTGCCAGCAGAACGACAGGGGCGGGTGAGAGTTTCTTT.

This clonotype has more than one count but fewer than ten. This chain joins TRBV12-3 or TRBV12-4 and TRBJ1-6, with 7 nucleotides matching TRBD1. This CDR3 has 15 residues. V dropped 1 base and J dropped 14; count of bases not matched to a gene: 11. CDR3 region: CASSLEGGLGASLHF. The CDR3 nucleotides read TGTGCCAGCAGTTTAGAAGGGGGCCTAGGGGCCTCCCTCCACTTT.

The table lists this clonotype with many counts. CDR3: CASSSRGAGANTGELFF. Written as DNA, the CDR3 is TGTGCCAGCAGCTCCCGTGGGGCAGGGGCTAACACCGGGGAGCTGTTTTTT. The chain couples TRBV3-1 to TRBJ2-2; D is perhaps TRBD1 (6 bases). The CDR3 has 17 amino acids. CDR1 is LGHDT and CDR2 is YNNKEL in the germline V gene (reference sequence). With 5 bases removed from V and 2 bases from J, the gap between germline ends came to 18 bases.

The gene calls are TRBV11-3 and TRBJ2-1, with 8 bases fitting TRBD1. CDR3 length: 16 residues. The germline V gene encodes CDR1 SGHNT and CDR2 YENEEA. The V and J ends lost 5 bases and 6 bases, in that order; junction bases with no gene match: 12. For the CDR3, the DNA is TGTGCCAGCAGCGAAAGACGACAGGGGCGATTCAATGAGCAGTTCTTC. This gives the protein CASSERRQGRFNEQFF.

The rearrangement uses TRBV9 and TRBJ2-7; maybe TRBD2 (6 bases). This CDR3 is 13 amino acids long. Between the trimmed V and J ends, which lost 6 bases and 2 bases, there was a span of 12 bases. In germline, CDR1 is SGDLS, CDR2 YYNGEE. CDR3 sequence reads: CASNGDCPYEQYV. The CDR3 nucleotides read TGTGCCAGCAACGGGGACTGCCCCTACGAGCAGTACGTC.

The rearrangement joins TRBV9 to TRBJ2-1; 14 nucleotides line up with TRBD2. J lost 5 bases, V lost 4 bases, and 8 bases had no gene match. CDR1 is SGDLS and CDR2 is YYNGEE in the germline V gene. This CDR3 has 17 residues. The CDR3 DNA sequence: TGTGCCAGCAGCACCAGACTAGCGGGAGGGTCTGACAATGAGCAGTTCTTC. Its translation: CASSTRLAGGSDNEQFF.

The chain recombines TRBV7-9 with TRBJ2-2; weak D call: TRBD1 (5 bases). The germline V gene encodes CDR1 SEHNR and CDR2 FQNEAQ (reference sequence). The V end lost 4 bases, the J end lost 8 bases, and 23 bases lay between the germline ends. The CDR3 extends over 17 amino acids. This chain's CDR3 is CASSYTASTYNRGELFF. CDR3 in DNA: TGTGCCAGCAGCTATACCGCATCCACATACAACAGGGGGGAGCTGTTTTTT.